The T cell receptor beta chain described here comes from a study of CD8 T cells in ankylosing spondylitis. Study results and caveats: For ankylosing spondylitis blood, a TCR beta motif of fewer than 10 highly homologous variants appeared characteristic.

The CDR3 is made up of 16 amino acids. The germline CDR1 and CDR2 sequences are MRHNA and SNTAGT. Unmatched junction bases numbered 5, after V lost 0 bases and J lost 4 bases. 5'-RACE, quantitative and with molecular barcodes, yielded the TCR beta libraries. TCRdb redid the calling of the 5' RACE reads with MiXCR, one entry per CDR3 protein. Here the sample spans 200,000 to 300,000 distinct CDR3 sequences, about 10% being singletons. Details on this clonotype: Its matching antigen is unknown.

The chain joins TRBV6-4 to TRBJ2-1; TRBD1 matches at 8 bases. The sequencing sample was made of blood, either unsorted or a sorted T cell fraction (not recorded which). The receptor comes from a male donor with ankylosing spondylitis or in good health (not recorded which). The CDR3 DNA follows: TGTGCCAGCAGTGACTCGTCAGGGGGCCAGTACAATGAGCAGTTCTTC. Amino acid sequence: CASSDSSGGQYNEQFF.